Listed below are T cell receptor beta chains from one sample, sequenced in a study of T cell repertoires in cytomegalovirus infection. TCRdb re-called the reads with MiXCR, one entry per CDR3 protein. The sample lists some 320,000 distinct CDR3 sequences; more than 8% were seen once. The sequenced sample was PBMCs. Receptors were obtained from a human donor in good health (CMV status not recorded). Some clones in this sample may be carry-over from other donors' samples. Both conserved end residues are part of each CDR3. A D gene is named only where the DNA matches it firmly. Only some rows state a clone size, as once, few, many or a class for expanded clones.

V gene	D gene	J gene	CDR3 length	clone size	CDR3 DNA	CDR3 protein
TRBV5-6	NA	TRBJ2-1	15	few	TGTGCCAGCAGCTTTTCGGCTTTCGGGGGTCGGGAGCAGTTCTTC	CASSFSAFGGREQFF
TRBV6-6	NA	TRBJ1-3	15	few	TGTGCCAGCAGTTTCGGACGGAGCTCTGGAAACACCATATATTTT	CASSFGRSSGNTIYF
TRBV23-1	NA	TRBJ1-5	14	few	TGCGCCAGCAGTGGCGAGGGACGACGGCAGCCCCAGCATTTT	CASSGEGRRQPQHF
TRBV27	TRBD2	TRBJ2-1	16	NA	TGTGCCAGCAGTTTCATTAGCGGGAAATCCTACAATGAGCAGTTCTTC	CASSFISGKSYNEQFF
TRBV7-2	TRBD1	TRBJ1-6	15	few	TGTGCCAGCAGCCTCGGGACAGTATCTAATTCACCCCTCCACTTT	CASSLGTVSNSPLHF
TRBV7-2	NA	TRBJ1-5	14	many	TGTGCCAGCAGCTTAGCGAGTAGCAATCAGCCCCAGCATTTT	CASSLASSNQPQHF
TRBV6-1	NA	TRBJ2-2	13	NA	TGTGCCAGCAGTTCAGAGGACACCGGGGAGCTGTTTTTT	CASSSEDTGELFF
TRBV7-9	NA	TRBJ1-2	14	many	TGTGCCAGCAGCTTAGGAGGGAACGAATATGGCTACACCTTC	CASSLGGNEYGYTF
TRBV7-9	NA	TRBJ2-7	16	NA	TGTGCCAGCAGCTCAATACGGGGTTTCAGCTCCTACGAGCAGTACTTC	CASSSIRGFSSYEQYF
TRBV27	NA	TRBJ1-1	13	few	TGTGCCAGCAGTCCGTTCCGAGGGACTGAAGCTTTCTTT	CASSPFRGTEAFF
TRBV7-2	NA	TRBJ2-1	19	many	TGTGCCAGCAGCTCCAAGCGATTAGACAGGATCAGCTCCTACAATGAGCAGTTCTTC	CASSSKRLDRISSYNEQFF
TRBV7-2	NA	TRBJ1-2	12	many	TGTGCCAGCAGCTTTTACGCCCGAGGCTACACCTTC	CASSFYARGYTF
TRBV28	NA	TRBJ1-1	14	many	TGTGCCAGCAGCCCCGGGGGGGCGCGGACTGAAGCTTTCTTT	CASSPGGARTEAFF
TRBV7-4	TRBD2	TRBJ2-3	20	NA	TGTGCCAGCAGCCACATGACTAGCGGGGGGGTCTTCGGTGGCACAGATACGCAGTATTTT	CASSHMTSGGVFGGTDTQYF
TRBV7-9	NA	TRBJ2-7	14	NA	TGTGCCAGCAGCTTAGTGGAGAGCTCCTACGAGCAGTACTTC	CASSLVESSYEQYF
TRBV20-1	TRBD1	TRBJ2-5	13	NA	TGCAGTGCTCTAACAGGGGATCGGCAGACCCAGTACTTC	CSALTGDRQTQYF
TRBV12-3/TRBV12-4	NA	TRBJ2-1	12	many	TGTGCCAGCACCTCACCTCGTAGTGAGCAGTTCTTC	CASTSPRSEQFF
TRBV6-2/TRBV6-3	NA	TRBJ1-1	15	once	TGTGCCAGCAGCTGGCGGGGGGTCGGGAACACTGAAGCTTTCTTT	CASSWRGVGNTEAFF
TRBV7-2	NA	TRBJ2-7	14	few	TGTGCCAGCAGATCCAGCCTGGGGACCGGCGAGCAGTACTTC	CASRSSLGTGEQYF
TRBV10-3	TRBD1	TRBJ2-3	16	few	TGTGCCATCAGTGAGTCTCCAACAGGGGGAGTCGATACGCAGTATTTT	CAISESPTGGVDTQYF
TRBV20-1	NA	TRBJ1-1	13	few	TGCAGTGCTAGGAGTGGATTGGGCACTGAAGCTTTCTTT	CSARSGLGTEAFF
TRBV7-6	NA	TRBJ2-1	13	many	TGTGCCAGCAGCTTACAGGGAGACAATGAGCAGTTCTTC	CASSLQGDNEQFF
TRBV7-2	TRBD2	TRBJ2-7	17	many	TGTGCCAGCAGCCAATGGACTAGCGGGAGAAGCTCCTACGAGCAGTACTTC	CASSQWTSGRSSYEQYF
TRBV27	NA	TRBJ2-1	15	NA	TGTGCCAGCAGTTTAGCGGGACGAGGCGTCTCTGAGCAGTTCTTC	CASSLAGRGVSEQFF
TRBV20-1	NA	TRBJ2-3	12	few	TGCAGTGCTAGAGAGGTCACAGATACGCAGTATTTT	CSAREVTDTQYF
TRBV7-2	NA	TRBJ2-3	13	many	TGTGCCAGCAGCTCGGGACGAGCGGATACGCAGTATTTT	CASSSGRADTQYF
TRBV7-9	NA	TRBJ1-1	14	many	TGTGCCAGCAGCTTAGCGCGGGCCGCGGACGAAGCTTTCTTT	CASSLARAADEAFF
TRBV7-9	TRBD2	TRBJ2-1	17	few	TGTGCCAGCAGCCCAGGGACTAGCGGGAGATCCTACAATGAGCAGTTCTTC	CASSPGTSGRSYNEQFF
TRBV7-2	TRBD1	TRBJ2-5	15	many	TGTGCCAGCAGCTTATCAGGGGGCGAAAAGGAGACCCAGTACTTC	CASSLSGGEKETQYF
TRBV6-6	TRBD1	TRBJ2-5	16	NA	TGTGCCAGCAGTTACGGACAGGGGTTGAATCAAGAGACCCAGTACTTC	CASSYGQGLNQETQYF
TRBV2	NA	TRBJ2-5	13	NA	TGTGCCAGCAGTCCCGGGACTCCGGAGACCCAGTACTTC	CASSPGTPETQYF
TRBV5-1	TRBD2	TRBJ2-1	14	few	TGCGCCAGCAGCTTTCGCGGGAGAGACAATGAGCAGTTCTTC	CASSFRGRDNEQFF
TRBV6-2/TRBV6-3	NA	TRBJ1-5	16	few	TGTGCCAGCAGGAGACCAACTTCAACTAGCAATCAGCCCCAGCATTTT	CASRRPTSTSNQPQHF
TRBV28	NA	TRBJ2-1	14	few	TGTGCCAGCAGCTATCCGGGCCCTCCGACTGAGCAGTTCTTC	CASSYPGPPTEQFF
TRBV4-2	NA	TRBJ2-1	15	NA	TGTGCCAGCAGCCAAGATCCCGGACGGGGCAATGAGCAGTTCTTC	CASSQDPGRGNEQFF
TRBV10-2	NA	TRBJ1-2	14	NA	TGCGCCAGCAATGACAAGTCCCAAAACTATGGCTACACCTTC	CASNDKSQNYGYTF
TRBV6-2/TRBV6-3	NA	TRBJ2-1	16	few	TGTGCCAGCAGTTACCCACTAGCTCTTCATCGTGATGAGCAGTTCTTC	CASSYPLALHRDEQFF
TRBV7-2	NA	TRBJ2-3	15	many	TGTGCCAGCAGCTTAGGTGGCAGGGGAACAGATACGCAGTATTTT	CASSLGGRGTDTQYF
TRBV28	TRBD2	TRBJ2-3	12	NA	TGTGCCAGCAGTTTAGTTAGCGGGACCCGGTATTTT	CASSLVSGTRYF